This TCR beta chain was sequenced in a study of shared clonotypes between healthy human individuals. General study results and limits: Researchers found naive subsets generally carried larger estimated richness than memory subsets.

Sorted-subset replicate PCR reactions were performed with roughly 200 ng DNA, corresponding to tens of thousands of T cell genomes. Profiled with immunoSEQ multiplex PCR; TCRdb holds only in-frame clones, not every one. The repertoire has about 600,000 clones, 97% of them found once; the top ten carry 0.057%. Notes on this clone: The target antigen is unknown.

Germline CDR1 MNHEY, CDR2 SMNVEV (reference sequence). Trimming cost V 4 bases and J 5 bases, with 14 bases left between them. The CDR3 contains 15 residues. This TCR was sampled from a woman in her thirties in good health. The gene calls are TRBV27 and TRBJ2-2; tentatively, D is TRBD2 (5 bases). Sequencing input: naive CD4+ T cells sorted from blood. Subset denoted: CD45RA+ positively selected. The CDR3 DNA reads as TGTGCCAGCAGTTCATCTAGCCCAAGAACCGGGGAGCTGTTTTTT. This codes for CASSSSSPRTGELFF.